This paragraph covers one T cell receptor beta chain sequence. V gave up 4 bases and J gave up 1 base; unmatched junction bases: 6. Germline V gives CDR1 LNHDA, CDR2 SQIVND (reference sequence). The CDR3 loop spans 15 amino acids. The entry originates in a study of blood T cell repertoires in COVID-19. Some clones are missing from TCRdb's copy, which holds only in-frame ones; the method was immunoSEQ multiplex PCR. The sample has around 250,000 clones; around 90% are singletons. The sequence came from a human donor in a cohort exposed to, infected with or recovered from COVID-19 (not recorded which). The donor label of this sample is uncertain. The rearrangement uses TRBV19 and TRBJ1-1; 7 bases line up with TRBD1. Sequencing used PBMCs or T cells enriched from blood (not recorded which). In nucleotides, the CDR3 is TGTGCCAGTAGTACACAGGGGTCTTCGAACACTGAAGCTTTCTTT. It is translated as CASSTQGSSNTEAFF.